The 14 T cell receptor beta chains below all came from one sample that was sequenced in a study of T-cell reconstitution after alpha-beta-depleted transplantation in children. A library of TCRbeta sequences, prepared with unique molecular identifiers, was generated. TCRdb redid the calling of the PCR reads with MiXCR, one entry per CDR3 protein. The table includes tens of thousands of distinct CDR3 sequences, more than 5% detected once. The sample was PBMCs, mostly from graft donor cells, taken 60 days after TCRalphabeta/CD19-depleted stem cell transplant. The receptors were sampled from a female patient aged 2-10 years who had a stem cell transplant for aplastic anemia, so the T cells may come from the graft donor.

This clonotype has at least ten counts. The chain has TRBV10-3 and TRBJ2-7, with 9 bases aligning to TRBD2. This CDR3 has 16 amino acids. Trimming took 5 bases from V and 3 from J; bases not matched to a gene: 11. Germline V gives CDR1 ENHRY, CDR2 SYGVKD. This chain's CDR3 is CAISQSGSSGIYEQYF. The CDR3 DNA sequence: TGTGCCATCAGTCAATCGGGGTCTAGCGGGATCTACGAGCAGTACTTC.

This clonotype was counted many times. V usage is TRBV7-9 and J usage is TRBJ2-5; 11 bases are shared with TRBD1. Germline CDR1 is SEHNR and CDR2 is FQNEAQ (reference sequence). J gave up 7 bases and V 4 bases, and 8 bases lay outside the gene matches. This CDR3 spans 15 amino acids. For the CDR3, the DNA is TGTGCCAGCAGCTCCGGGACAGGGGGGAAAGTGACCCAGTACTTC. It translates to CASSSGTGGKVTQYF. Full variable domain (remainder filled in from reference TRBV7-9 and TRBJ2-5): DTGVSQNPRHKITKRGQNVTFRCDPISEHNRLYWYRQTLGQGPEFLTYFQNEAQLEKSRLLSDRFSAERPKGSFSTLEIQRTEQGDSAMYLCASSSGTGGKVTQYFGPGTRLLVL.

The table lists this clonotype with many counts. The chain uses TRBV15 and TRBJ2-7; TRBD1 aligns across 8 bases. The CDR3 extends over 14 amino acids. CDR1 is LNHNV, CDR2 YYDKDF, per germline (reference sequence). The V gene end was trimmed by 5 bases and the J gene end by 3 bases; junction bases not matched to a gene: 6. The chain's CDR3 is CATSPDRGDYEQYF. As DNA, the CDR3 is TGTGCCACCAGCCCCGACAGGGGCGACTACGAGCAGTACTTC.

This clonotype was observed at least ten times. The chain has TRBV6-6 and TRBJ1-2, with a weak D call TRBD1 (5 bases). The germline CDR1 and CDR2 sequences are MNHNY and SVGAGI (reference sequence). The V end was cut by 2 bases, the J end by 6 bases, with 7 bases between. This CDR3 is 12 amino acids long. The CDR3 DNA reads as TGTGCCAGCAGTTACCGGGGGGATGGCTACACCTTC. Protein: CASSYRGDGYTF.

This clonotype was picked up many times. The chain recombines TRBV20-1 with TRBJ2-7, with a weak D call TRBD2 (6 bases). This CDR3 is built from 13 residues. Trimming shortened V by 7 bases and J by 0 bases, and 13 bases separated the two germline ends. Germline assignment: CDR1 DFQATT and CDR2 SNEGSKA (reference sequence). The chain's CDR3 is CSGISGSSYEQYF. Written as DNA, the CDR3 is TGCAGTGGAATTAGCGGTAGCTCCTACGAGCAGTACTTC.

This clonotype was recorded at least ten times. The chain employs TRBV20-1 and TRBJ1-1, with D perhaps TRBD1 (5 bases). This CDR3 comprises 17 residues. V was pared by 3 bases and J by 0 bases, with 20 bases between. Germline-derived CDR1 and CDR2 are DFQATT and SNEGSKA (reference sequence). The CDR3 loop is CSARAPGRGKMNTEAFF. Here the CDR3 DNA reads TGCAGTGCTAGGGCCCCAGGGAGAGGCAAAATGAACACTGAAGCTTTCTTT.

This clonotype appeared many times. The chain couples TRBV7-2 to TRBJ2-7, with a possible D match to TRBD2 (5 bases). The ends were cut back, 2 bases at V and 0 bases at J, with 8 bases in the middle. The V gene's germline CDR1 is SGHTA and CDR2 FQGNSA. CDR3 length: 14 residues. The CDR3 spells CASSLTGSSYEQYF. The CDR3 DNA reads as TGTGCCAGCAGCTTAACGGGGAGCTCCTACGAGCAGTACTTC.

Details on this clonotype: A much larger clone is a single base away; this may be a read error. The V and J genes are TRBV20-1 and TRBJ1-1; D is possibly TRBD1 (6 bases). In germline, CDR1 is DFQATT, CDR2 SNEGSKA (reference sequence). V was trimmed by 1 base and J by 0 bases, leaving 9 bases between them. The CDR3 spans 14 residues. CDR3 loop: CSARVRGLNTEAFF. The CDR3, as DNA: TGCAGTGCTAGAGTCAGGGGTCTGAACACTGAAGCTTTCTTT.

In its sample, this clonotype was seen many times. The chain couples TRBV20-1 to TRBJ2-7, with D possibly TRBD2 on 5 matching bases. Germline-derived CDR1 and CDR2 are DFQATT and SNEGSKA (reference sequence). This CDR3 spans 14 amino acids. CDR3 residues: CSTSHQGRRYEQYF. In nucleotides, the CDR3 is TGCAGCACATCGCACCAAGGGAGACGCTACGAGCAGTACTTC.

Comment on this clonotype: The germline gene is not matched at one end of the junction; a read error may be the cause. The chain uses TRBV20-1 and TRBJ1-4, with 10 bases matching TRBD1. Germline values: CDR1 DFQATT, CDR2 SNEGSKA (reference sequence). The CDR3 covers 14 residues. The CDR3 DNA reads TGCACTGCTAACGACAGGGGGCAGCATGAAAAACTGTTTTTT. It codes for CTANDRGQHEKLFF.

This clonotype was seen repeatedly, ten times or more. The CDR3 nucleotides read TGCGCCAGCAGCCTCGACAGGGGGTATCAGCCCCAGCATTTT. This gives the protein CASSLDRGYQPQHF. V gene TRBV4-1 combines with J gene TRBJ1-5; 9 bases line up with TRBD1. The CDR3 is 14 residues long. V lost 4 bases to trimming and J lost 5 bases; unmatched junction nucleotides: 3. Germline loops: CDR1 MGHRA, CDR2 YSYEKL.

This clonotype was counted ten times or more. This chain joins TRBV5-1 and TRBJ1-5; the D is unclear. This CDR3 has 16 residues. Trimming took 0 bases from V and 2 from J, leaving 12 bases between them. The V gene's germline CDR1 is SGHRS and CDR2 YFSETQ. CDR3 amino acids: CASSLGPVGGNQPQHF. In DNA, the CDR3 is TGCGCCAGCAGCTTGGGTCCCGTAGGAGGCAATCAGCCCCAGCATTTT.

The table lists this clonotype with many counts. V gene TRBV3-1 combines with J gene TRBJ2-7; no firm D call. V was pared by 2 bases and J by 1 base, with 9 bases between. Germline V gene sequence: CDR1 LGHDT, CDR2 YNNKEL (reference sequence). CDR3 length equals 14 residues. The CDR3 loop reads CASSQSLTSYEQYF. CDR3 sequence (DNA): TGTGCCAGCAGCCAATCCCTAACTTCCTACGAGCAGTACTTC.

Ten or more counts support this clonotype. The V gene is TRBV12-3 or TRBV12-4, the J gene TRBJ2-5; TRBD2 is a possible D gene (6 bases). Deletions cut 7 bases from V and 0 bases from J, with 18 bases between. The CDR3 covers 16 residues. In nucleotides, the CDR3 is TGTGCCAGCACCGGGGGTGGGCCCGGGTACCAAGAGACCCAGTACTTC. Protein product: CASTGGGPGYQETQYF.